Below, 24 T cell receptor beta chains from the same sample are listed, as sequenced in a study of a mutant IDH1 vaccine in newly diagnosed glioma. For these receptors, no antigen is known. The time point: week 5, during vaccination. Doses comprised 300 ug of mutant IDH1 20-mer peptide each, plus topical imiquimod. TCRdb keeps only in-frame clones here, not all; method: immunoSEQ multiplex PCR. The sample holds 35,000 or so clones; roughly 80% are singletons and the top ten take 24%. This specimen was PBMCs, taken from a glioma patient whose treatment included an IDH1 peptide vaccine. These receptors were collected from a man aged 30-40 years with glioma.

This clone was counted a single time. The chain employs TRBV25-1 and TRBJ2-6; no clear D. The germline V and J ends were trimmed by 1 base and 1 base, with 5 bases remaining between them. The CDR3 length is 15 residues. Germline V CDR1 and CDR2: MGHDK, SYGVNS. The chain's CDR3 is CASSEFDSGANVLTF. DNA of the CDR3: TGTGCCAGCAGTGAATTTGATTCTGGGGCCAACGTCCTGACTTTC.

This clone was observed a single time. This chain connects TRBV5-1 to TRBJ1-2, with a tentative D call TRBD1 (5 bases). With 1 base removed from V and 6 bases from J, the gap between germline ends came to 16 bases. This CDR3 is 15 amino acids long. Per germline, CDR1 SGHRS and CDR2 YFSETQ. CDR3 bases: TGCGCCAGCAGCTTGACCGGGACTCAAAGAGATGGCTACACCTTC. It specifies CASSLTGTQRDGYTF.

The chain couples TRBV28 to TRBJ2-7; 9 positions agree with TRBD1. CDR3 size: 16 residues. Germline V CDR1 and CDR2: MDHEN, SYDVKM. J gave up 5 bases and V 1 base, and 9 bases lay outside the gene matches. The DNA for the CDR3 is TGTGCCAGCAGTTTATCCCCGGGACAGGGCTTCCACGAGCAGTACTTC. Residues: CASSLSPGQGFHEQYF. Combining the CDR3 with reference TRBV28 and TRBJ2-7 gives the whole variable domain DVKVTQSSRYLVKRTGEKVFLECVQDMDHENMFWYRQDPGLGLRLIYFSYDVKMKEKGDIPEGYSVSREKKERFSLILESASTNQTSMYLCASSLSPGQGFHEQYFGPGTRLTVT.

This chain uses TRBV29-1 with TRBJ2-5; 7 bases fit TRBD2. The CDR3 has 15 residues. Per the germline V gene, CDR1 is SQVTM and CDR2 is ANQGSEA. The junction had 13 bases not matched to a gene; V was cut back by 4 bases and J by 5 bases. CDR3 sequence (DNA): TGCAGCGTTGGACTAGCAGTTGGTGTTGGCGAGACCCAGTACTTC. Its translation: CSVGLAVGVGETQYF. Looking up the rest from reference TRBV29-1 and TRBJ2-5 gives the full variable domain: SAVISQKPSRDICQRGTSLTIQCQVDSQVTMMFWYRQQPGQSLTLIATANQGSEATYESGFVIDKFPISRPNLTFSTLTVSNMSPEDSSIYLCSVGLAVGVGETQYFGPGTRLLVL.

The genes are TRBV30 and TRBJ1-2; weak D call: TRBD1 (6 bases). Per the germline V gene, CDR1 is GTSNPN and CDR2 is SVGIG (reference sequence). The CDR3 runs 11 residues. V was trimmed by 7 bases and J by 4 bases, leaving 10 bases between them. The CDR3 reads CALQGGYGYTF. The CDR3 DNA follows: TGTGCCTTACAGGGTGGCTATGGCTACACCTTC. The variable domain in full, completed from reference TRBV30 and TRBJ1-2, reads SQTIHQWPATLVQPVGSPLSLECTVEGTSNPNLYWYRQAAGRGLQLLFYSVGIGQISSEVPQNLSASRPQDRQFILSSKKLLLSDSGFYLCALQGGYGYTFGSGTRLTVV.

The chain's CDR3 is CAWLGWGETQYF. CDR3 DNA: TGTGCCTGGTTGGGGTGGGGAGAGACCCAGTACTTC. The chain has TRBV30 and TRBJ2-5, with no clear D. CDR1 is GTSNPN and CDR2 is SVGIG in the germline V gene (reference sequence). The CDR3 covers 12 residues. The V gene lost 5 bases and the J gene lost 4 bases, with 11 bases spanning the gap.

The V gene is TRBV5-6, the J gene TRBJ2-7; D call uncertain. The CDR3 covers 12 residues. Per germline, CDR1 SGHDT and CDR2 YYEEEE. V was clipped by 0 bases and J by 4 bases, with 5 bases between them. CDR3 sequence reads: CASSLGAYEQYF. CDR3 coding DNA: TGTGCCAGCAGCTTGGGTGCGTACGAGCAGTACTTC.

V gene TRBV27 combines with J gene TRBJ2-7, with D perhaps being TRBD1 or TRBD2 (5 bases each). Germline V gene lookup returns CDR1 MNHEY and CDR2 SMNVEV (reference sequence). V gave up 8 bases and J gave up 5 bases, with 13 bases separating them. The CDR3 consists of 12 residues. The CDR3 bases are TGTGCCAGCGGGACGTCGAACAACGAGCAGTACTTC. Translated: CASGTSNNEQYF.

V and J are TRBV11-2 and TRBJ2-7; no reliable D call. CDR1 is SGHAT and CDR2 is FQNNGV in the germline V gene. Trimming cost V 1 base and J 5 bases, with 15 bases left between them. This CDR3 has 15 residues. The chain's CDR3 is CASSLAPRPENEQYF. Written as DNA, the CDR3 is TGTGCCAGCAGCTTAGCTCCCCGGCCCGAGAACGAGCAGTACTTC.

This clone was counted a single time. The CDR3 nucleotides read TGCGCCAGCAGCCTCGGGACCCTGGGGGAGCAGTACTTC. Amino acids: CASSLGTLGEQYF. The rearrangement links TRBV4-1 to TRBJ2-7; D tentatively reads TRBD1 or TRBD2 (5 bases each). CDR3 length: 13 amino acids. Trimming removed 4 bases at V and 7 bases at J, with 14 bases between. From germline, CDR1 is MGHRA and CDR2 YSYEKL.

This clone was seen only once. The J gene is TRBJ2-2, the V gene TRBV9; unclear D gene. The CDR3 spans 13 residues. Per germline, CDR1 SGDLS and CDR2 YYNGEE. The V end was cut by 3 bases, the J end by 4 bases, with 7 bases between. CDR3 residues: CASSALSTGELFF. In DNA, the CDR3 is TGTGCCAGCAGCGCTCTAAGCACCGGGGAGCTGTTTTTT.

The CDR3 DNA reads TGTGCCAGCAGGCACAGGGGGCCAGCTTCGGAGACCCAGTACTTC. Its protein is CASRHRGPASETQYF. This sequence joins TRBV6-5 and TRBJ2-5; the match to TRBD1 covers 9 bases. The length of the CDR3 is 15 residues. The V segment lost 6 bases and the J segment 5 bases; nucleotides outside the gene matches: 10. In germline, CDR1 is MNHEY, CDR2 SVGAGI.

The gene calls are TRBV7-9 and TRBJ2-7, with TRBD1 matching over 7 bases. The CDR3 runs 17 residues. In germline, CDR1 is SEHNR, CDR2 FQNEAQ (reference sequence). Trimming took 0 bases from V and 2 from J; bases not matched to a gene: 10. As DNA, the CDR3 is TGTGCCAGCAGCTTAGCCTGGGTTACAGGGGCCCCCTACGAGCAGTACTTC. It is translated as CASSLAWVTGAPYEQYF. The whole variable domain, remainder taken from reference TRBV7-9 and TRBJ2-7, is DTGVSQNPRHKITKRGQNVTFRCDPISEHNRLYWYRQTLGQGPEFLTYFQNEAQLEKSRLLSDRFSAERPKGSFSTLEIQRTEQGDSAMYLCASSLAWVTGAPYEQYFGPGTRLTVT.

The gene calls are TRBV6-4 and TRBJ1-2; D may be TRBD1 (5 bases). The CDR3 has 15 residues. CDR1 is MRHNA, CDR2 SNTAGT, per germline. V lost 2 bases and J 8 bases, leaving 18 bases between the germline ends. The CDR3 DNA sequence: TGTGCCAGCAGTGACACAGGCGGACCCTCTGGGGGCTACACCTTC. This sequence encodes CASSDTGGPSGGYTF.

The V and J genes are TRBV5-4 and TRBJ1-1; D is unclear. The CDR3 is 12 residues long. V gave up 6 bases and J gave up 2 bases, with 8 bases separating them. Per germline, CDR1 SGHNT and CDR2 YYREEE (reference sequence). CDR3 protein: CASTLPNTEAFF. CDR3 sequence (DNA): TGTGCCAGCACCCTGCCCAACACTGAAGCTTTCTTT.

The CDR3 loop is CASSVEGTGAYNEQFF. CDR3 coding DNA: TGTGCCAGCAGCGTAGAAGGGACAGGCGCCTACAATGAGCAGTTCTTC. The chain recombines TRBV9 with TRBJ2-1; TRBD1 matches at 8 bases. This CDR3 has 16 amino acids. J gave up 2 bases and V 0 bases, and 4 bases lay outside the gene matches. Germline V gene data show CDR1 as SGDLS and CDR2 as YYNGEE.

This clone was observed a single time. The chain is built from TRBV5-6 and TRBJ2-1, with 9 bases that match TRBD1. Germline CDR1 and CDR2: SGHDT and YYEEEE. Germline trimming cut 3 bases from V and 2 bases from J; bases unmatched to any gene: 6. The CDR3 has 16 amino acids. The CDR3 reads CASSWTGAGTYNEQFF. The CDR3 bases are TGTGCCAGCAGCTGGACAGGGGCGGGCACCTACAATGAGCAGTTCTTC.

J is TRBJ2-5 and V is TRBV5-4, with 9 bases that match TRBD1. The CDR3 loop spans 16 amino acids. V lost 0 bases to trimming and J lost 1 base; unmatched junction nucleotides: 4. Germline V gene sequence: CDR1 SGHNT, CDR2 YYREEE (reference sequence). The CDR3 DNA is TGTGCCAGCAGCTTGGGGACAGGGGACATCCAAGAGACCCAGTACTTC. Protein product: CASSLGTGDIQETQYF.

CDR3 nucleotide sequence: TGTGCCAGCAGTTTAGGGGGGGCTGGGTATCAGCCCCAGCATTTT. Amino acids: CASSLGGAGYQPQHF. The genes are TRBV27 and TRBJ1-5, with D perhaps TRBD1 (6 bases). Germline values: CDR1 MNHEY, CDR2 SMNVEV (reference sequence). This CDR3 comprises 15 residues. The V end was cut by 2 bases, the J end by 5 bases, with 13 bases between.

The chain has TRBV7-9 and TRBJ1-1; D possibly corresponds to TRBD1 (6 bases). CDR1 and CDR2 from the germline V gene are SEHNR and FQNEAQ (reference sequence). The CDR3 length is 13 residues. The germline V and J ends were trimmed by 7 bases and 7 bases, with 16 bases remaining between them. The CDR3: CASTDRSGNEAFF. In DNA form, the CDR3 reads TGTGCCAGCACCGACAGGAGTGGGAATGAAGCTTTCTTT.

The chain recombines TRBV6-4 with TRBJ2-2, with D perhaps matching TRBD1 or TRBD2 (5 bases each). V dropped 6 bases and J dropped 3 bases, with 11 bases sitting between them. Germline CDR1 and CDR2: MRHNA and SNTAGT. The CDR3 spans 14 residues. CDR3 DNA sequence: TGTGCCAGCAGATCCGGGACGGACACCGGGGAGCTGTTTTTT. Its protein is CASRSGTDTGELFF.

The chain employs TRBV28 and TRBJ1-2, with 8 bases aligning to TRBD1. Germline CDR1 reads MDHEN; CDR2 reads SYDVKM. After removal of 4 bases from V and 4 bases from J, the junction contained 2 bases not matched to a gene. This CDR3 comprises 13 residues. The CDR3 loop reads CASSYGQGYGYTF. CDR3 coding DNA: TGTGCCAGCAGTTACGGACAGGGCTATGGCTACACCTTC.

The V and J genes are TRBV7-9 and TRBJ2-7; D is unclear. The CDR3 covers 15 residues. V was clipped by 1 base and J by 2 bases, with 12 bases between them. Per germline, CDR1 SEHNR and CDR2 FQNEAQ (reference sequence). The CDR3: CASSLGLPNAYEQYF. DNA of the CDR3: TGTGCCAGCAGCTTAGGCCTCCCAAACGCCTACGAGCAGTACTTC.

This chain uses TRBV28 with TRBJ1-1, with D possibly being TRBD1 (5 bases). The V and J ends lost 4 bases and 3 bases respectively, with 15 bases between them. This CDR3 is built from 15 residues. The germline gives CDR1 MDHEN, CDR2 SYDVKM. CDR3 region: CASSSWGGEDTEAFF. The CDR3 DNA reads TGTGCCAGCAGTTCATGGGGGGGGGAGGACACTGAAGCTTTCTTT.